What follows is one T cell receptor beta chain and its context. The antigen is unknown. Extracted total RNA amounted to at least 5.5 micrograms for each sample. This specimen belongs to a study of blood T cells in healthy people across ages. Through a sample-barcoded 5' primer and a J-beta primer mix, a second PCR was run for roughly 7 to 12 cycles. TCRdb reprocessed the 5' RACE reads via MiXCR and lists one record per CDR3 protein. This table holds 1.5 million to 2 million distinct CDR3 sequences, about 39% found once. Findings and caveats of the study: Naive T cell percentage strongly correlated with TCR beta diversity. Naive and antigen-experienced cells could not be conclusively compared, given unsorted PBMCs.

Input material: blood. This TCR came from a human donor in good health.

The CDR3: CASSHGLRDRLYEQYF. DNA of the CDR3: TGCGCCAGCAGCCACGGACTCCGGGACAGACTCTACGAGCAGTACTTC. This chain links TRBV4-3 with TRBJ2-7, with 7 positions matching TRBD1. Trimming at V came to 3 bases and at J to 3 bases, leaving 11 bases not matched to a gene. The germline V gene encodes CDR1 LGHNA and CDR2 YSLEER. The CDR3 contains 16 residues.